Described below is a single TCR beta chain sequence and its context. Its specificity is unknown. These data are taken from a study of T cell responses to AZD1222 COVID-19 vaccine. Assay: immunoSEQ multiplex PCR; the TCRdb copy retains only in-frame clones and omits some. The sample has 200,000 or so clones; 85% to 95% are singletons. The germline V and J ends were trimmed by 5 bases and 2 bases, with 13 bases remaining between them. Germline values: CDR1 SGHVS, CDR2 FNYEAQ. CDR3 length: 16 residues. Study-wide points: Just a handful of AZD1222 recipients tested seropositive at baseline.

The sequence derives from an adult who received the AZD1222 COVID-19 vaccine. The V call is TRBV7-6, the J call TRBJ2-6; no firm D call. The input for sequencing was peripheral blood, taken 28 days after the second AZD1222 dose. CDR3: CASSPRVGAGANVLTF. As DNA, the CDR3 is TGTGCCAGCAGCCCCCGCGTGGGCGCTGGGGCCAACGTCCTGACTTTC.